The 21 T cell receptor beta chains in this list originate from one sample, sequenced in a study of CD8 T cells in Susac syndrome (dated by TCRdb to between 2018 and 2021). The library was produced with the immunoSEQ multiplex PCR assay. RNA was extracted with the RNeasy kit and roughly 0.45 to 1 ug was reverse transcribed using random hexamers. The public reads were reanalyzed by TCRdb: fastp trimming at Q25, MiXCR alignment, in-frame beta chains only. A single entry per CDR3 protein holds the most common genes and DNA from its merged rows. The sample table holds approximately 300,000 distinct CDR3 sequences, of which around nine tenths were seen once. The ten largest clonotypes hold about 0.17% of the sample. The sample was CD8+ T cells from PBMCs. The receptor set was obtained from a human donor with multiple sclerosis.

The rearrangement links TRBV24-1 to TRBJ2-7, with TRBD2 as a possible D gene (6 bases). Trimming removed 4 bases at V and 3 bases at J, with 9 bases between. Germline CDR1 and CDR2: KGHDR and SFDVKD. CDR3 length: 13 amino acids. CDR3 nucleotides: TGTGCCACCAGTGACGGCGGGGACTACGAGCAGTACTTC. It is translated as CATSDGGDYEQYF.

The chain combines TRBV28 with TRBJ2-2; D remains unclear. Germline V lookup: CDR1 MDHEN, CDR2 SYDVKM. The V gene lost 3 bases and the J gene lost 4 bases, with 9 bases spanning the gap. The CDR3 has 14 amino acids. The CDR3 is CASSFRSTTGELFF. CDR3 nucleotides: TGTGCCAGCAGTTTTAGATCCACCACCGGGGAGCTGTTTTTT.

CDR3 nucleotide sequence: TGTGCCAGCAGCCCGGGGCTCCTCTACAATGAGCAGTTCTTC. Residues: CASSPGLLYNEQFF. The V gene is TRBV3-1, the J gene TRBJ2-1; either TRBD1 or TRBD2 may fit D (5 bases each). Trimming took 4 bases from V and 3 from J, leaving 10 bases between them. The CDR3 totals 14 residues. Germline V gene sequence: CDR1 LGHDT, CDR2 YNNKEL (reference sequence).

In its sample, this clonotype was seen once. V usage is TRBV20-1 and J usage is TRBJ2-1; TRBD2 matches 10 bases. This CDR3 spans 15 amino acids. With 5 bases clipped from V and 4 bases from J, the junction kept 8 bases outside the gene matches. CDR1 DFQATT and CDR2 SNEGSKA come from the germline V gene (reference sequence). CDR3 sequence: CSALQPSGSYNEQFF. CDR3 nucleotide sequence: TGCAGTGCTTTACAACCTAGCGGGAGTTACAATGAGCAGTTCTTC.

This sequence joins TRBV4-3 and TRBJ2-7; 10 bases align to TRBD2. There are 16 residues in the CDR3. With V trimmed by 4 bases and J by 1 base, 7 bases remained unmatched. Germline V gene lookup returns CDR1 LGHNA and CDR2 YSLEER. Written as DNA, the CDR3 is TGCGCCAGCAGCCCGGAGCGGACTAGCGGTTCCTACGAGCAGTACTTC. Amino acids: CASSPERTSGSYEQYF.

J is TRBJ2-7 and V is TRBV6-5; 9 bases map to TRBD2. Germline CDR1 MNHEY, CDR2 SVGAGI. V was pared by 0 bases and J by 4 bases, with 1 base of the junction left unmatched. CDR3 length: 14 residues. The DNA of the CDR3 is TGTGCCAGCAGTTACTCGCGGGGGGGTTACGAGCAGTACTTC. Protein sequence: CASSYSRGGYEQYF.

V gene TRBV7-2 combines with J gene TRBJ2-1, with 11 bases matching TRBD2. The length of the CDR3 is 15 residues. The germline V gene encodes CDR1 SGHTA and CDR2 FQGNSA. V gave up 5 bases and J gave up 8 bases; unmatched junction bases: 8. The CDR3 bases are TGTGCCAGCAGCAATACTAGCGGGGGAAGGTATGAGCAGTTCTTC. Its translation: CASSNTSGGRYEQFF.

The chain recombines TRBV12-2 with TRBJ2-5; no DNA check was done on the table's D call, TRBD2. TRBV12-2 is given as a pseudogene. CDR3 length: 14 amino acids. CDR3 nucleotide sequence: TGTGCAAGTCGCTTCGAAGGACTAGAAGAGACCCAGTACTTC. Protein sequence: CASRFEGLEETQYF.

Here the CDR3 reads CSVESTGWNTEAFF. CDR3 coding DNA: TGCAGCGTTGAATCGACAGGGTGGAACACTGAAGCTTTCTTT. This chain links TRBV29-1 with TRBJ1-1; TRBD1 aligns across 7 bases. CDR1 and CDR2 (germline): SQVTM, ANQGSEA. Trimming at V came to 2 bases and at J to 1 base, leaving 4 bases not matched to a gene. The CDR3 has 14 amino acids.

This chain joins TRBV20-1 and TRBJ1-2; D is undetermined. Trimming took off 6 bases at V and 6 bases at J, with 17 bases between the two ends. The germline V gene encodes CDR1 DFQATT and CDR2 SNEGSKA (reference sequence). This CDR3 region has 13 residues. The CDR3 sequence: CSAGWAGQNGYTF. CDR3 bases: TGCAGTGCGGGGTGGGCGGGTCAGAATGGCTACACCTTC.

This rearrangement joins TRBV4-2 to TRBJ2-4; D is possibly TRBD2 (5 bases). V was trimmed by 6 bases and J by 0 bases, leaving 24 bases between them. This CDR3 region has 19 residues. Looked up from germline, CDR1 is LGHNA and CDR2 is YNFKEQ. In nucleotides, the CDR3 is TGTGCCAGCAGTCCCGAGGGCCCCGATTATTCCTTAGCCAAAAACATTCAGTACTTC. This sequence encodes CASSPEGPDYSLAKNIQYF.

Turning to this clonotype: The DNA is left out, because the CDR3 cannot be placed on it with certainty; the CDR3 is given as TCRdb lists it. This chain links TRBV15 with TRBJ1-2; the D call TRBD1 from the table was never checked on the DNA. The CDR3 length is 15 residues, termini included. The V gene's germline CDR1 is LNHNV and CDR2 YYDKDF (reference sequence). The CDR3 is CATSRDRVAGGSDTF.

The chain links TRBV27 to TRBJ2-1, with 8 positions matching TRBD2. V shed 9 bases, J shed 5 bases, and the junction held 9 bases outside the gene matches. Germline V lookup: CDR1 MNHEY, CDR2 SMNVEV (reference sequence). The CDR3 covers 14 residues. Here the CDR3 DNA reads TGTGCCAGTCTGTCAGCGGGAGTCCACAATGAGCAGTTCTTC. Its protein product is CASLSAGVHNEQFF.

In its sample, this clonotype was seen once. V gene TRBV7-9 combines with J gene TRBJ2-7; D is unresolved. This CDR3 is 13 amino acids long. V lost 1 base and J lost 5, with 9 bases in between. Germline-derived CDR1 and CDR2 are SEHNR and FQNEAQ (reference sequence). CDR3: CASSLGSLNEQYF. CDR3 sequence (DNA): TGTGCCAGCAGCTTAGGGTCCTTAAACGAGCAGTACTTC.

The table lists this clonotype with a count of one. The chain uses TRBV9 and TRBJ2-5; weak D call: TRBD2 (6 bases). In germline, CDR1 is SGDLS, CDR2 YYNGEE. This CDR3 spans 16 amino acids. V was shortened by 4 bases and J by 4 bases, with 20 bases between the two germline ends. DNA of the CDR3: TGTGCCAGCAGCCCATTCGGGGGAGATTCTGGAGAGACCCAGTACTTC. The encoded protein is CASSPFGGDSGETQYF.

V and J are TRBV12-3 or TRBV12-4 and TRBJ1-5; 9 positions agree with TRBD1. The V segment lost 3 bases and the J segment 11 bases; nucleotides outside the gene matches: 8. The CDR3 sequence is 14 residues long. This CDR3 is CASSLRQGGRAQHF. CDR3 DNA sequence: TGTGCCAGCAGTTTGCGACAGGGGGGTAGGGCCCAGCATTTT.

The rearrangement joins TRBV20-1 to TRBJ2-7, with TRBD2 matching 10 bases. Germline V gene data show CDR1 as DFQATT and CDR2 as SNEGSKA (reference sequence). The CDR3 sequence is 13 residues long. The V gene end was trimmed by 7 bases and the J gene end by 4 bases; junction bases not matched to a gene: 7. This chain's CDR3 is CSGEPSGGYEQYF. The CDR3 DNA is TGCAGTGGGGAGCCTAGCGGGGGTTACGAGCAGTACTTC.

This chain links TRBV6-1 with TRBJ2-7; D call uncertain. The CDR3 is 13 residues long. CDR1 and CDR2 from the germline V gene are MNHNS and SASEGT. The V gene lost 0 bases and the J gene lost 4 bases, with 7 bases spanning the gap. The CDR3 loop is CASSEALLYEQYF. The CDR3 nucleotides are TGTGCCAGCAGTGAAGCTCTACTTTACGAGCAGTACTTC.

In its sample, this clonotype was seen a few times. The J gene is TRBJ2-7, the V gene TRBV27; D remains unclear. The CDR3 has 13 amino acids. V was cut by 3 bases and J by 2 bases, with 8 bases left in between. CDR1 is MNHEY, CDR2 SMNVEV, per germline (reference sequence). CDR3 in DNA: TGTGCCAGCAGTTTGGGGATCGCCTACGAGCAGTACTTC. Translation gives CASSLGIAYEQYF.

The V and J genes are TRBV3-1 and TRBJ2-3; the D is unclear. V was trimmed by 4 bases and J by 3 bases, leaving 14 bases between them. The germline V gene has CDR1 LGHDT and CDR2 YNNKEL (reference sequence). This CDR3 is 15 amino acids long. The CDR3 sequence: CASSPRMGGTDTQYF. The CDR3 nucleotides read TGTGCCAGCAGCCCTCGGATGGGCGGTACAGATACGCAGTATTTT.

J is TRBJ2-7 and V is TRBV19; the match to TRBD1 covers 8 bases. Germline V gene data show CDR1 as LNHDA and CDR2 as SQIVND (reference sequence). CDR3 size: 17 residues. Losses at the gene ends were 5 bases for V and 3 bases for J; bases not matched to a gene: 15. This chain's CDR3 is CASSPHGAGGEFYEQYF. CDR3 nucleotides: TGTGCCAGTAGTCCCCATGGAGCAGGGGGCGAATTCTACGAGCAGTACTTC.